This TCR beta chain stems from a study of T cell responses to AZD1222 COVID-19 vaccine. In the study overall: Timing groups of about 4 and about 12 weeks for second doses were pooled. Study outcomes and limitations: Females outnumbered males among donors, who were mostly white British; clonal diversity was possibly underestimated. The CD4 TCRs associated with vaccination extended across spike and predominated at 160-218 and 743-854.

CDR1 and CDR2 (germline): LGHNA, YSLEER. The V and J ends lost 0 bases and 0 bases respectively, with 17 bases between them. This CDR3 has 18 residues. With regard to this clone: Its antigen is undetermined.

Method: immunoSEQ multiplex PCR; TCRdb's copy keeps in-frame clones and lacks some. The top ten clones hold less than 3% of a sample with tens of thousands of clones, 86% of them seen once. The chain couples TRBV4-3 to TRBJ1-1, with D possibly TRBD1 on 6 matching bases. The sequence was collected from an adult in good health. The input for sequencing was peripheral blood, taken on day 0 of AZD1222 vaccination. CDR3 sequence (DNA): TGCGCCAGCAGCCAAGATAGGACAGAGACCATCATGAACACTGAAGCTTTCTTT. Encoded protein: CASSQDRTETIMNTEAFF.